Given below is one T cell receptor (beta chain) in context. This record comes from a study of shared clonotypes between healthy human individuals. This table comes from immunoSEQ multiplex PCR, and its TCRdb copy is limited to in-frame clones, with some not included. This table has roughly 2,500,000 clones, 80% to 95% appearing once. Deletions cut 2 bases from V and 5 bases from J, with 12 bases between. Germline assignment: CDR1 GTSNPN and CDR2 SVGIG (reference sequence). This CDR3 is built from 14 residues. This chain connects TRBV30 to TRBJ2-2; no reliable D call. Sequencing was done on a sample of naive CD4+ T cells from PBMCs. Documented subset: CD45RA+ positively selected. This TCR was recovered from a man between 18 and 29 years old in good health. Some clones in this sample may be carry-over from other donors' samples. The CDR3 DNA is TGTGCCTGGAGTCCCCGACGGAGAACCGGGGAGCTGTTTTTT. It translates to CAWSPRRRTGELFF.